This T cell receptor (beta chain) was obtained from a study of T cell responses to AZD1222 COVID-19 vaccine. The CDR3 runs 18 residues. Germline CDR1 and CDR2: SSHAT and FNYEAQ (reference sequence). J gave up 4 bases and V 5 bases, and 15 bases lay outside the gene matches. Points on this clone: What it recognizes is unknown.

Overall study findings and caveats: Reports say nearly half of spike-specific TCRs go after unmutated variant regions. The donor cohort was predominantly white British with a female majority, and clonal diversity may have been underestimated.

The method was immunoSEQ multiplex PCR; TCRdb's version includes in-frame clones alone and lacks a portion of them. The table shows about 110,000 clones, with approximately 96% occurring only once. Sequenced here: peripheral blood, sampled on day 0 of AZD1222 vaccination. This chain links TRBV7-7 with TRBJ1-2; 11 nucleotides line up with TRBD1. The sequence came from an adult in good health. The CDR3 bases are TGTGCCAGCAGCGCAACGGACAGGGGGCCAATTGGCCCCTATGGCTACACCTTC. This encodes CASSATDRGPIGPYGYTF.